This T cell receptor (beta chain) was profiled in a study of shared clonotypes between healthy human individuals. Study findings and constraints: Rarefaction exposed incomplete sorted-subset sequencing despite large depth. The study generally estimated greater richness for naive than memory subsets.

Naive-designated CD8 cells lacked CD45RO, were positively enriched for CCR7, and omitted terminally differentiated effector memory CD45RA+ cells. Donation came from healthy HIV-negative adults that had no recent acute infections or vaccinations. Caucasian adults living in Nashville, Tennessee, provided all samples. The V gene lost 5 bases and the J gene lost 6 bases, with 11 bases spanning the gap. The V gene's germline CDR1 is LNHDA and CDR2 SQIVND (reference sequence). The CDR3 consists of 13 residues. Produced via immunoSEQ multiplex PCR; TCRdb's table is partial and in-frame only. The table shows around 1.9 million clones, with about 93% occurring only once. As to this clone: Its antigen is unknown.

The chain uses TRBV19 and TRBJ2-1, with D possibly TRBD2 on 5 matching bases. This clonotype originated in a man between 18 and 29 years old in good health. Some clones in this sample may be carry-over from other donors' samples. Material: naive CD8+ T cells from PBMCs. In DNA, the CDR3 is TGTGCCAGTAGTCAATGGGCGGGCAATGAGCAGTTCTTC. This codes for CASSQWAGNEQFF.